Below, one TCR beta chain is given with its context. Its antigen is not known. The data derive from a study of T cell repertoires in cytomegalovirus infection. Notes on the study in general: In two of eight donors, the top clonotype was HLA-C-restricted CMV-specific.

MiXCR, run by TCRdb on the reads, gives a single entry per CDR3 protein. The repertoire holds 200,000 or so distinct CDR3 sequences, roughly 28% seen once, with just over 30% in the top ten. Per germline, CDR1 SNHLY and CDR2 FYNNEI. The CDR3 is 13 amino acids. V lost 7 bases and J 4 bases, leaving 13 bases between the germline ends. This sequence joins TRBV2 and TRBJ1-2; D is undetermined. The sample taken for sequencing was PBMCs. This clonotype originated in a human donor in good health (CMV status not recorded). Some clones in this sample may be carry-over from other donors' samples. Here the CDR3 reads CASTQVRTYGYTF. The CDR3 DNA is TGTGCCAGCACCCAGGTCAGAACCTATGGCTACACCTTC.